This TCR beta chain stems from a study of blood T cell repertoires in COVID-19. Turning to the study itself: Acute and convalescent COVID-19 specimens originated in the United States, Italy and Spain. Nucleic acid was either cDNA or gDNA, and it came from T cells, B-cell-depleted T cells, or PBMCs.

The CDR3 is 14 residues long. The ends were cut back, 3 bases at V and 6 bases at J, with 15 bases in the middle. Looked up from germline, CDR1 is SGHTA and CDR2 is FQGNSA. As handled by the study authors: Amplification with reference gene primers provided the estimates of nucleated cell counts. Clones were read by immunoSEQ multiplex PCR, and TCRdb kept only the in-frame ones, dropping some. The V and J calls and clone size were taken over from that table, and D and trimming were inferred from the DNA. The sample records more than 65,000 clones, 60% to 80% being singletons. The specimen sequenced was peripheral blood. The TCR was taken from a human donor in a cohort sampled during active COVID-19. The chain uses TRBV7-2 and TRBJ2-7; D gene ambiguous. The CDR3 spells CASSLGSRPTEQYF. Here the CDR3 DNA reads TGTGCCAGCAGCTTGGGTTCTAGACCTACCGAGCAGTACTTC.